The 13 T cell receptor beta chains reported below all come from one sample, sequenced in a study of cytomegalovirus exposure and HLA in healthy donors. 60 Vbeta and 13 Jbeta primers were used in PCR. Produced via immunoSEQ multiplex PCR; TCRdb's table is partial and in-frame only. Of 150,000 to 200,000 clones listed, 75% are singletons. Sequenced sample: PBMCs. These receptors originate from a woman aged 50 to 60 in good health and CMV-seropositive.

This chain joins TRBV2 and TRBJ2-7; 7 nucleotides agree with TRBD2. The germline V gene has CDR1 SNHLY and CDR2 FYNNEI. The CDR3 length is 12 residues. V lost 8 bases, J lost 2 bases, and 3 bases stayed unmatched. CDR3 sequence reads: CASQRGAYEQYF. The DNA of the CDR3 is TGTGCCAGCCAGCGGGGCGCCTACGAGCAGTACTTC.

The chain uses TRBV6-1 and TRBJ1-3, with D hard to call. V dropped 4 bases and J dropped 4 bases, with 5 bases sitting between them. The CDR3 covers 12 residues. Germline V gene sequence: CDR1 MNHNS, CDR2 SASEGT. Here the CDR3 reads CASSVIGNTIYF. The CDR3 DNA sequence: TGTGCCAGCAGTGTAATAGGAAACACCATATATTTT.

CDR3 in DNA: TGTGCCAGCAGCTTAGTCGGGACACCCTCCTACGAGCAGTACTTC. Amino acids: CASSLVGTPSYEQYF. This rearrangement joins TRBV11-2 to TRBJ2-7, with D possibly TRBD1 on 6 matching bases. Germline V lookup: CDR1 SGHAT, CDR2 FQNNGV. The CDR3 length is 15 residues. V was clipped by 1 base and J by 0 bases, with 10 bases between them. The whole variable domain, filled in from reference TRBV11-2 and TRBJ2-7, reads EAGVAQSPRYKIIEKRQSVAFWCNPISGHATLYWYQQILGQGPKLLIQFQNNGVVDDSQLPKDRFSAERLKGVDSTLKIQPAKLEDSAVYLCASSLVGTPSYEQYFGPGTRLTVT.

This clone was recorded a few times. The chain couples TRBV5-1 to TRBJ1-1, with no clear D. Germline lookup yields CDR1 SGHRS and CDR2 YFSETQ. The V gene lost 4 bases and the J gene lost 3 bases, with 10 bases spanning the gap. The CDR3 is 13 amino acids. CDR3 DNA: TGCGCCAGCAGCCGGGAGGCTCACACTGAAGCTTTCTTT. This translates into CASSREAHTEAFF.

The sample holds a few counts of this clone. The chain joins TRBV6-4 to TRBJ1-6; 9 nucleotides line up with TRBD1. Per germline, CDR1 MRHNA and CDR2 SNTAGT. CDR3 size: 14 residues. After removal of 3 bases from V and 10 bases from J, the junction contained 4 bases not matched to a gene. CDR3 in amino acids: CASSEQGAGSPLHF. The CDR3 DNA reads TGTGCCAGCAGTGAACAGGGGGCAGGGTCACCCCTCCACTTT.

The chain employs TRBV13 and TRBJ1-3; TRBD1 agrees at 9 bases. The CDR3 length is 15 residues. Germline V CDR1 and CDR2: PRHDT, FYEKMQ (reference sequence). With 4 bases clipped from V and 2 bases from J, the junction kept 3 bases outside the gene matches. The CDR3 sequence: CASSSDRGTGNTIYF. Written as DNA, the CDR3 is TGTGCCAGCAGCTCGGACAGGGGAACTGGAAACACCATATATTTT. Full variable domain (missing parts from reference TRBV13 and TRBJ1-3): AAGVIQSPRHLIKEKRETATLKCYPIPRHDTVYWYQQGPGQDPQFLISFYEKMQSDKGSIPDRFSAQQFSDYHSELNMSSLELGDSALYFCASSSDRGTGNTIYFGEGSWLTVV.

The DNA of the CDR3 is TGTGCCAGTAGTTTCAAACAGGGGGCGGCCTATAATTCACCCCTCCACTTT. Translated: CASSFKQGAAYNSPLHF. The chain joins TRBV19 to TRBJ1-6, with 9 bases aligning to TRBD1. This CDR3 comprises 17 residues. The V segment lost 5 bases and the J segment 2 bases; nucleotides outside the gene matches: 7. Germline CDR1 and CDR2: LNHDA and SQIVND (reference sequence).

The genes are TRBV2 and TRBJ1-2, with 7 bases fitting TRBD1. The CDR3 is 13 residues long. V dropped 4 bases and J dropped 4; count of bases not matched to a gene: 3. The V gene's germline CDR1 is SNHLY and CDR2 FYNNEI. The CDR3 sequence is CASSGNRGYGYTF. CDR3 bases: TGTGCCAGCAGTGGGAACAGGGGCTATGGCTACACCTTC. The variable domain in full, completed from reference TRBV2 and TRBJ1-2, reads EPEVTQTPSHQVTQMGQEVILRCVPISNHLYFYWYRQILGQKVEFLVSFYNNEISEKSEIFDDQFSVERPDGSNFTLKIRSTKLEDSAMYFCASSGNRGYGYTFGSGTRLTVV.

The V gene is TRBV2, the J gene TRBJ2-5; D remains ambiguous. The J call is uncertain, as TRBJ2-7 better fits the DNA end. Per germline, CDR1 SNHLY and CDR2 FYNNEI. The CDR3 covers 12 residues. The CDR3 here is CASSVDSYEQYF. The CDR3 coding sequence is TGTGCCAGCAGTGTGGACTCCTACGAGCAGTACTTC.

This clone appeared a single time. The chain joins TRBV2 to TRBJ2-7, with 8 bases matching TRBD1. The germline V gene has CDR1 SNHLY and CDR2 FYNNEI. The CDR3 covers 16 residues. V dropped 2 bases and J dropped 2; count of bases not matched to a gene: 8. Here the CDR3 reads CASSEKGTGGPYEQYF. CDR3 coding DNA: TGTGCCAGCAGTGAAAAAGGTACAGGGGGACCCTACGAGCAGTACTTC.

This clone was seen a single time. This chain links TRBV5-1 with TRBJ2-5; D is possibly TRBD1 (5 bases). The tail of the sequence fits TRBJ2-7 better, so the J call may be wrong. Germline V gives CDR1 SGHRS, CDR2 YFSETQ. The CDR3 is made up of 15 amino acids. CDR3 loop: CASSLGPGQNYEQYF. The CDR3 region has the DNA TGCGCCAGCAGCTTGGGTCCAGGACAAAACTACGAGCAGTACTTC.

This clone has ten or more counts. The V call is TRBV5-4, the J call TRBJ1-1, with D unresolved. This CDR3 is built from 13 residues. Trimming pared 4 bases from V and 7 bases from J, leaving 14 bases between. The germline gives CDR1 SGHNT, CDR2 YYREEE (reference sequence). The CDR3 sequence: CASSPLPGGEAFF. CDR3 in DNA: TGTGCCAGCAGCCCCCTCCCCGGTGGTGAAGCTTTCTTT.

V and J are TRBV11-2 and TRBJ1-2; D is undetermined. This CDR3 is 13 amino acids long. Looked up from germline, CDR1 is SGHAT and CDR2 is FQNNGV. Trimming shortened V by 1 base and J by 6 bases, and 9 bases separated the two germline ends. The CDR3 DNA reads TGTGCCAGCAGCTTAGTATCCCCTAATGGCTACACCTTC. Amino acids: CASSLVSPNGYTF.